Sequencing of this T cell receptor beta chain was carried out in a study of T cells expressing NK-cell markers. Study background: It was sorted CD3+CD56+NKG2C+, CD3+CD56+NKG2C- and CD3+CD56-NKG2C+ T cells that supplied the TCR beta repertoires.

The CDR3 is 15 residues long. One entry per CDR3 protein, without DNA, is what TCRdb gives after re-calling the 5' RACE reads. The sample includes about 300,000 distinct CDR3 sequences. The clonotype was recovered from a woman between 18 and 70 years old in good health. The specimen was blood T cells: a sorted CD56 or NKG2C T cell subset, CD4+ or CD8+ T cells, or bulk PBMC T cells (not recorded which). V usage is TRBV12-3 or TRBV12-4 and J usage is TRBJ2-1; TCRdb names TRBD1, which stays unverified in the absence of DNA. CDR3: CASSSAGTRSNEQFF.